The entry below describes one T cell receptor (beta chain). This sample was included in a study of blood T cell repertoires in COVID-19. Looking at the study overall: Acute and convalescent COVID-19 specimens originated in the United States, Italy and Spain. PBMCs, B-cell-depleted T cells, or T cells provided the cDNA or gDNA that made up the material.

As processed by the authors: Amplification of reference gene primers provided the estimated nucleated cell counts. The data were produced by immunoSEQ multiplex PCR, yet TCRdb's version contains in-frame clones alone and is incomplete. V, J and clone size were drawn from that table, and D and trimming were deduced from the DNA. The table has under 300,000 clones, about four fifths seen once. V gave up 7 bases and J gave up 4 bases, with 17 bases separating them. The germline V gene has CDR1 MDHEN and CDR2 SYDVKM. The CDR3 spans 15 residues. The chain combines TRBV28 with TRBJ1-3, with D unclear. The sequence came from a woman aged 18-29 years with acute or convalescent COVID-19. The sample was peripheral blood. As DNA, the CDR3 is TGTGCCAGCACCCAGAGCGGCTACTACGGAAACACCATATATTTT. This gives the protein CASTQSGYYGNTIYF.